This is a list of T cell receptor beta chains from one sample in a study of T-cell memory formation after mild COVID-19. TCRdb re-called the 5' RACE reads through MiXCR, storing one row per CDR3 protein. The sample yields about 210,000 distinct CDR3 sequences, 25% to 35% seen once. The sample consisted of PBMCs or a T cell subset sorted from them (not recorded which). Receptor source: an adult woman who had mild COVID-19 (a few samples of this study predate the infection). Cell type and time point are not known. Each CDR3 is given with its conserved first and last residue. The D gene is left open where the match is weak. Expanded clones are given a class, and other clones once, few, many or no size at all.

v_gene	d_gene	j_gene	abundance	CDR3nt	CDR3aa
TRBV7-3	.	TRBJ1-1	.	TGTGCCAGCAGCTCCGAGACACATGGGACTGAAGCTTTCTTT	CASSSETHGTEAFF
TRBV5-6	TRBD2	TRBJ2-2	few	TGTGCCAGCAGCTTTCTAGCGGGAGGGCGAACCGGGGAGCTGTTTTTT	CASSFLAGGRTGELFF
TRBV5-1	TRBD1	TRBJ1-2	few	TGCGCCAGCAGCTTGCAAATGGGACAGGTGCCCTTCGGCTACACCTTC	CASSLQMGQVPFGYTF
TRBV9	.	TRBJ2-5	.	TGTGCCAGCAGCGTAGGTCACGGCAGCCAAGAGACCCAGTACTTC	CASSVGHGSQETQYF
TRBV9	TRBD2	TRBJ2-5	.	TGTGCCAGCAGCGAGAGCGGGAACCAAGAGACCCAGTACTTC	CASSESGNQETQYF
TRBV12-3/TRBV12-4	TRBD1	TRBJ1-2	few	TGTGCCAGCAGTTTAGCCTCTACAGGGGGCTCTGGCTACACCTTC	CASSLASTGGSGYTF
TRBV20-1	.	TRBJ1-3	few	TGCAGTGCTAGAGATCTTACCCACTCTGGAAACACCATATATTTT	CSARDLTHSGNTIYF
TRBV15	.	TRBJ1-4	.	TGTGCCACCAGCGGAAGAGAGGTGGAAAAACTGTTTTTT	CATSGREVEKLFF
TRBV5-5	.	TRBJ2-5	.	TGTGCCAGCAGCTCCCGCCGGAGTATGGGGGAGACCCAGTACTTC	CASSSRRSMGETQYF
TRBV14	.	TRBJ2-5	.	TGTGCCAGCAGCCCGTTGAAAGAAGAGACCCAGTACTTC	CASSPLKEETQYF
TRBV9	.	TRBJ1-5	few	TGTGCCAGCAGCGTAGGTGGGGCCAATCAGCCCCAGCATTTT	CASSVGGANQPQHF
TRBV12-3/TRBV12-4	.	TRBJ2-5	.	TGTGCCAGCAGTTTGAGTCAAGGTGTTCAAGAGACCCAGTACTTC	CASSLSQGVQETQYF
TRBV15	.	TRBJ1-5	.	TGTGCCACCAGCCTCGGATTTGGTGGCAATCAGCCCCAGCATTTT	CATSLGFGGNQPQHF
TRBV6-5	.	TRBJ2-7	.	TGTGCCAGCAGTCCGCCGACAGCAAACTACGAGCAGTACTTC	CASSPPTANYEQYF
TRBV5-1	TRBD2	TRBJ2-3	.	TGCGCCAGCAGCTCGGATCGTAGCGGGAATCCTAGCACAGATACGCAGTATTTT	CASSSDRSGNPSTDTQYF